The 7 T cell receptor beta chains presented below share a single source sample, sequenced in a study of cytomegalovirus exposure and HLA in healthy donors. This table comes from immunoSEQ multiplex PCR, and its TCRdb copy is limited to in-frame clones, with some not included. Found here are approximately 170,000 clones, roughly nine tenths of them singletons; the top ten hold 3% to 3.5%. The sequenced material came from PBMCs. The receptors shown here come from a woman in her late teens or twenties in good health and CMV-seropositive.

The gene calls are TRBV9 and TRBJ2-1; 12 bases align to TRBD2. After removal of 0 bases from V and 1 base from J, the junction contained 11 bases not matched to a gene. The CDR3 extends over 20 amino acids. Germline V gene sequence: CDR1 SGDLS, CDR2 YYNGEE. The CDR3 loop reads CASSVARLAGGPGSYNEQFF. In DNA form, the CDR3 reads TGTGCCAGCAGCGTAGCTCGCCTAGCGGGAGGGCCAGGTTCCTACAATGAGCAGTTCTTC.

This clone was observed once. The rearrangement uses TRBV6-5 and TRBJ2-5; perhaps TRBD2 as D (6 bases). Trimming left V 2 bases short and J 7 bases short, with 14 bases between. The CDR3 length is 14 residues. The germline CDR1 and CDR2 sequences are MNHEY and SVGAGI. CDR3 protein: CASSYDSGRGTQYF. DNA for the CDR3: TGTGCCAGCAGTTACGACTCCGGGCGGGGGACCCAGTACTTC.

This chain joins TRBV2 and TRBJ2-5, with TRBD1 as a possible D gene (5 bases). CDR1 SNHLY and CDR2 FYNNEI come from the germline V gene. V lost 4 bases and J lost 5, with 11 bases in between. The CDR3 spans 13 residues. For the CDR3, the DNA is TGTGCCAGCAGTGTCCAGGGCAGTGAGACCCAGTACTTC. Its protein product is CASSVQGSETQYF.

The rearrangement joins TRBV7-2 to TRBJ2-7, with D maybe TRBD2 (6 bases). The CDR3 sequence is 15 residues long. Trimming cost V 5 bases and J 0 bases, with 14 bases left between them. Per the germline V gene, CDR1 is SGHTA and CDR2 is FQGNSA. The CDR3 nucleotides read TGTGCCAGCAGCCCCTCGCGGGGATACTCCTACGAGCAGTACTTC. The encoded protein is CASSPSRGYSYEQYF.

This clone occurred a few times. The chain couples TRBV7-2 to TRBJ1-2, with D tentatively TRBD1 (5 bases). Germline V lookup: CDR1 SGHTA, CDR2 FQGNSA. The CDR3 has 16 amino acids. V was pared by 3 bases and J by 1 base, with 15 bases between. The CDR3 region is CASSFGGTILNYGYTF. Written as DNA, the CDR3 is TGTGCCAGCAGCTTTGGAGGGACTATCCTTAACTATGGCTACACCTTC. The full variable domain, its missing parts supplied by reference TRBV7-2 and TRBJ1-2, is GAGVSQSPSNKVTEKGKDVELRCDPISGHTALYWYRQSLGQGLEFLIYFQGNSAPDKSGLPSDRFSAERTGGSVSTLTIQRTQQEDSAVYLCASSFGGTILNYGYTFGSGTRLTVV.

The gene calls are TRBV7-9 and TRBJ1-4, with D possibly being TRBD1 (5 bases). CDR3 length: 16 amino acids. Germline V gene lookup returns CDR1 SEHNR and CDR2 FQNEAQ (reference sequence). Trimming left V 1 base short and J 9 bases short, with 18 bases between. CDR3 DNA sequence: TGTGCCAGCAGCTTAGGAATGGCAGGGTCGCTGCAAAAACTGTTTTTT. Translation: CASSLGMAGSLQKLFF.

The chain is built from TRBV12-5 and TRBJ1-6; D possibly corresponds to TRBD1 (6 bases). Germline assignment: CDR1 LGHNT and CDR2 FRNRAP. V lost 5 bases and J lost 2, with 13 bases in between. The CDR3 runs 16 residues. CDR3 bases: TGTGCTAGTGGTACTGAGACAGGACCCTATAATTCACCCCTCCACTTT. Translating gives CASGTETGPYNSPLHF.